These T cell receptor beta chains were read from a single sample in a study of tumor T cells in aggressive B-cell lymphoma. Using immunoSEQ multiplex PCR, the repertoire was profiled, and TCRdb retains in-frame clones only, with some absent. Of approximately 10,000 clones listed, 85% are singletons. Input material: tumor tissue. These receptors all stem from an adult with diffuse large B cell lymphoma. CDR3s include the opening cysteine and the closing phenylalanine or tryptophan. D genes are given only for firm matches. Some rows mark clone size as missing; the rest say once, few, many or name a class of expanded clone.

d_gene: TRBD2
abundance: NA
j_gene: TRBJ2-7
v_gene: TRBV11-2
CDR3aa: CASRISGGTYEQYF
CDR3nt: TGTGCCAGCAGGATTAGCGGGGGTACCTACGAGCAGTACTTC

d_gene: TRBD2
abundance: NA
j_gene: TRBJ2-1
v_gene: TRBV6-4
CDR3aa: CASSEKAGGEEQFF
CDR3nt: TGTGCCAGCAGCGAGAAAGCGGGAGGAGAAGAGCAGTTCTTC

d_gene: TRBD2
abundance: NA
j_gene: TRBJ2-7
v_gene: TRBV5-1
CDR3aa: CASSWTSGTYEQYF
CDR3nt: TGCGCCAGCAGCTGGACTAGCGGGACCTACGAGCAGTACTTC

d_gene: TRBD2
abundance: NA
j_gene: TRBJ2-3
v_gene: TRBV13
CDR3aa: CASRRTSGRGDTQYF
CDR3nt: TGTGCCAGCAGGCGGACTAGCGGGAGAGGAGATACGCAGTATTTT

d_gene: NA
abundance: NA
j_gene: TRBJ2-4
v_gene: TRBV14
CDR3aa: CASSQESGRAKNIQYF
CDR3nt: TGTGCCAGCAGCCAAGAATCAGGTCGAGCCAAAAACATTCAGTACTTC

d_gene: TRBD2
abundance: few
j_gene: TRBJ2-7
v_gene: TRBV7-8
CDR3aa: CASRSGTASGSLSYEQYF
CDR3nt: TGTGCCAGCAGATCCGGGACAGCTAGCGGGAGTCTCTCCTACGAGCAGTACTTC

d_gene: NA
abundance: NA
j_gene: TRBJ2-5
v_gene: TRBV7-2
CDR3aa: CASSYQAYRYF
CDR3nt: TGTGCCAGCAGCTACCAGGCTTACCGGTACTTC

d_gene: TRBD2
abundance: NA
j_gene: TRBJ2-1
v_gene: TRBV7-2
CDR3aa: CASSYLPGLQRHEQFF
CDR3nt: TGTGCCAGCAGCTATCTACCGGGACTACAACGCCATGAGCAGTTCTTC

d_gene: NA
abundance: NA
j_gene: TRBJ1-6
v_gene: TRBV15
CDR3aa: CATSRDPGSSPLHF
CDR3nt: TGTGCCACCAGCAGAGATCCGGGGAGTTCACCCCTCCACTTT

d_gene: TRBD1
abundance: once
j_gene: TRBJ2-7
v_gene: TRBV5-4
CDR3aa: CASSTGRGGASYEQYF
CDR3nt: TGTGCCAGCAGCACGGGGAGAGGGGGCGCATCCTACGAGCAGTACTTC

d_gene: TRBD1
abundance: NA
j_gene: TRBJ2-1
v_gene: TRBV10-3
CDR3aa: CAISDPSRGTGSNEQFF
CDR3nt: TGTGCCATCAGTGACCCCTCGCGCGGGACAGGGTCCAATGAGCAGTTCTTC

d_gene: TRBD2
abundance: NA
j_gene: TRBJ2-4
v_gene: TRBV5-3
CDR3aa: CARSLPIGASGNIQYF
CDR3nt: TGTGCCAGAAGCTTGCCCATCGGGGCTAGCGGGAACATTCAGTACTTC